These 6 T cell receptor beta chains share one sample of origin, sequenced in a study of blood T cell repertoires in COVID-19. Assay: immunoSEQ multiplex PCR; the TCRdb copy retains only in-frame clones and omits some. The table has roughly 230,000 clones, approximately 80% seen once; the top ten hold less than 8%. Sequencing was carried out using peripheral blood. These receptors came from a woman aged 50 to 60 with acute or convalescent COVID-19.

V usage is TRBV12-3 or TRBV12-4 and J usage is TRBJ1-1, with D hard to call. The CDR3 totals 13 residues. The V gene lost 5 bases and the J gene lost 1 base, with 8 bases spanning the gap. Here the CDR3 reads CASSPEGNTEAFF. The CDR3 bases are TGTGCCAGCAGTCCGGAGGGGAACACTGAAGCTTTCTTT.

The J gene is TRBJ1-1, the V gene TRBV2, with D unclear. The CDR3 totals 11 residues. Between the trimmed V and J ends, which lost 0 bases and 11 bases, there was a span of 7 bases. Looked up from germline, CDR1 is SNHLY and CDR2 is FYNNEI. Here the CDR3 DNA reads TGTGCCAGCAGTGAAGCCCCTAGGGCTTTCTTT. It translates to CASSEAPRAFF.

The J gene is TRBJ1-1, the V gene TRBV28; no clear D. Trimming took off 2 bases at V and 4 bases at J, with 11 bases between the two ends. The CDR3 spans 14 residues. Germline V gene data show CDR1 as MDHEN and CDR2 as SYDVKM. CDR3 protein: CASSLSPPGTEAFF. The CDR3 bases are TGTGCCAGCAGTTTAAGCCCGCCGGGCACTGAAGCTTTCTTT.

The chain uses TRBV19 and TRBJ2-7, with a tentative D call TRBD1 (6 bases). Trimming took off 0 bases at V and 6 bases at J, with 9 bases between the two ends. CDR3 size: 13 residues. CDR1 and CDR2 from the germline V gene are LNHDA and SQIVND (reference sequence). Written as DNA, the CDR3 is TGTGCCAGTAGTATAGAAAAGGGGGTCGAGCAGTACTTC. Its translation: CASSIEKGVEQYF.

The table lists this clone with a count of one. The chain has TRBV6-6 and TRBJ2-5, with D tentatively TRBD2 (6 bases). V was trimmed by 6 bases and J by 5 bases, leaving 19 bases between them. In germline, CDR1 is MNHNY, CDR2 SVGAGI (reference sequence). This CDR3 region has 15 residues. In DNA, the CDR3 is TGTGCCAGCAGGCCTGGGACTGGACCCCTGGAGACCCAGTACTTC. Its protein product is CASRPGTGPLETQYF.

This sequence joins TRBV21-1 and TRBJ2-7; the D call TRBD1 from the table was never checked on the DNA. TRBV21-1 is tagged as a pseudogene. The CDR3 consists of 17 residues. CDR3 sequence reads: CASSKLRCRDRGIEQYF. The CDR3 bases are TGTGCCAGCAGCAAATTGAGATGCCGGGACAGGGGTATCGAGCAGTACTTC.